This TCR beta chain was found in a study of a mutant IDH1 vaccine in newly diagnosed glioma (dated by TCRdb to the early 2020s). Concerning the study at large: Vaccination was initiated 4-6 weeks after radiotherapy alone, or concurrently with temozolomide cycles in the chemotherapy-containing groups. Visit V12 was the week-35 safety follow-up and visit V13 was the week-47 end of study. Prior to enrollment, patients had been given standard therapy consisting of radiotherapy alone, temozolomide alone, or radiochemotherapy with temozolomide, with the combination given to most patients. Six visits were used for peripheral blood collection: V03 (baseline), V05, V07, V10, V12 and V13. Longitudinal TCRB deep sequencing was performed for 20 to 30 treated patients wherever samples were available for exploratory analyses. Of the roughly 30 treated patients, 62.5% were male and approximately 38% were female, and a mean age of approximately 40 years was recorded. Broader findings and caveats from the paper: Immune responses induced by the vaccine were seen in roughly 92% of patients across multiple MHC alleles. The authors noted that analyses of patient blood samples could not be reproduced because of sample limitations. Pseudoprogression appeared unrelated to alterations in the top peripheral T cell clonotypes detected by TCRB sequencing. Availability determined which PBMC samples were chosen for TCRB deep sequencing.

This clone was seen more than once but under ten times. There is no known antigen for this receptor. Base quality data are lacking; no much larger clone is found one base away. The CDR3 goes from the cysteine to the phenylalanine over 15 residues. Only the CDR3 part of the read is kept: 45 bases, read in frame from the first base. V and J are truncated by 0 bases and 3 bases respectively, leaving an intervening sequence of 11 bases. Looking up the germline V gene (reference sequence) yields CDR1 LNHDA and CDR2 SQIVND. The time point tag for this specimen amounts to: week 35, safety follow-up. Each vaccine dose was 300 ug of a 20-mer mutant IDH1 peptide in Montanide, given subcutaneously with topical imiquimod. Across visits V03 through V10, patients got a total of eight vaccinations, given in weeks 1, 3, 5, 7, 11, 15, 19 and 23. Newly diagnosed WHO grade 3 or 4 IDH1-mutant astrocytomas showing loss of nuclear ATRX were present in the donors. The samples were drawn from NOA16, a multicentre, single-arm, open-label phase I trial in Germany that tested a mutant IDH1 peptide vaccine in humans for the first time. Genomic DNA for TCRB sequencing was extracted from EDTA blood using the DNeasy Blood and Tissue Kit.

The library came from the immunoSEQ multiplex PCR assay. Rearranged TCR beta chain sequences were amplified with the hsTCRB Kit following the manufacturer's protocol. An Illumina MiSeq was used to sequence the TCRB libraries. The source study handled its data this way. The proprietary platform of the kit vendor was used for demultiplexing, trimming and gene mapping. TCRdb's version of the immuneACCESS table is confined to in-frame rearrangements and falls short of the full clone set. An unresolved V gene accounts for under half of the shortfall where checked; the remainder is of unknown origin. V and J calls and clone size are those listed in that table; D and trimming were worked out from the DNA. The table for this sample lists around 44,000 clones; approximately 80% of them were counted only once. The ten largest clones add up to roughly 6.8% of the sample.

The sequencing here drew on PBMCs, taken from a glioma patient whose treatment included an IDH1 peptide vaccine. The clonotype was recovered from a man aged 40-50 years with glioma. This sequence uses TRBV19 and TRBJ1-2, with a tentative D gene TRBD1 over 5 matching bases. The nucleotide sequence reads as follows: TGTGCCAGTAGTATAGATCTCGGGACGTACTATGGCTACACCTTC. Translated, it reads CASSIDLGTYYGYTF.